The 23 T cell receptor beta chains given below trace back to one sample, sequenced in a study of breast tumors, draining lymph nodes, adjacent tissues. TCRdb passed the multiplex PCR reads through MiXCR, listing each CDR3 protein once. Of about 15,000 distinct CDR3 sequences in the sample, roughly 45% were seen once. Material: tumor-adjacent breast tissue. The receptors originated from a female donor with breast cancer. Some clones in this sample may be carry-over from other donors' samples.

The chain carries TRBV7-9 and TRBJ1-2; possibly TRBD1 for D (6 bases). The CDR3 runs 13 residues. CDR1 is SEHNR, CDR2 FQNEAQ, per germline (reference sequence). V lost 5 bases to trimming and J lost 6 bases, with 13 bases between them. The CDR3 DNA follows: TGTGCCAGCAGCCTCCCGAACAGGGATGGCTACACCTTC. It yields the protein CASSLPNRDGYTF.

The J gene is TRBJ2-5, the V gene TRBV5-5; 11 bases line up with TRBD2. Losses at the gene ends were 6 bases for V and 5 bases for J; bases not matched to a gene: 12. The CDR3 consists of 16 residues. The V gene's germline CDR1 is SGHKS and CDR2 YYEKEE (reference sequence). The CDR3 region is CASILGLLAGVETQYF. DNA for the CDR3: TGTGCCAGCATCCTTGGACTACTAGCGGGAGTTGAGACCCAGTACTTC.

This clonotype was detected ten times or more. The chain joins TRBV11-1 to TRBJ1-4, with TRBD1 matching over 9 bases. CDR3 length: 16 amino acids. CDR1 and CDR2 (germline): SGHAT, FQDESV (reference sequence). V gave up 5 bases and J gave up 5 bases; unmatched junction bases: 9. The CDR3 loop reads CASSPGQGMRNEKLFF. CDR3 sequence (DNA): TGTGCCAGCAGCCCCGGACAGGGGATGAGAAATGAAAAACTGTTTTTT.

Worth noting for this clonotype: One end of the junction does not line up with germline, which may come from a read error. The chain joins TRBV6-2 or TRBV6-3 to TRBJ2-1, with 14 bases lining up with TRBD2. There are 17 residues in the CDR3. CDR1 is MNHEY and CDR2 is SVGEGT in the germline V gene. As DNA, the CDR3 is TGTGCCAGTAGGGGACTAGCGGGAGATACGACCTACAATGGGCAGTTCTTC. Residues: CASRGLAGDTTYNGQFF.

Only a few counts were recorded for this clonotype. The junction differs from germline at one of its ends, possibly a read error. This chain connects TRBV7-8 to TRBJ1-2; 8 nucleotides agree with TRBD1. This CDR3 has 16 amino acids. Germline V gives CDR1 SGHVS, CDR2 FQNEAQ. Here the CDR3 DNA reads TGCGCCAGCAGTTTGGGGGGGAGACAGGGGAGTTATGGCCACACCTTC. Residues: CASSLGGRQGSYGHTF.

This clonotype was counted many times. This chain joins TRBV10-2 and TRBJ2-5; TRBD1 is a possible D gene (7 bases). The CDR3 covers 13 residues. Germline lookup yields CDR1 WSHSY and CDR2 SAAADI. V was trimmed by 5 bases and J by 7 bases, leaving 14 bases between them. CDR3 nucleotides: TGCGCCAGCAGTTCGACCAGGGGGGTGACCCAGTACTTC. Encoded protein: CASSSTRGVTQYF.

The rearrangement joins TRBV2 to TRBJ2-5, with TRBD2 matching 12 bases. Trimming at V came to 6 bases and at J to 4 bases, leaving 12 bases not matched to a gene. There are 17 residues in the CDR3. Germline-derived CDR1 and CDR2 are SNHLY and FYNNEI. The CDR3 protein is CASRPITSGGPGETQYF. As DNA, the CDR3 is TGTGCCAGCAGACCAATCACTAGCGGGGGGCCGGGAGAGACCCAGTACTTC.

The genes are TRBV6-1 and TRBJ2-7; D ambiguous. This CDR3 comprises 14 residues. The V gene lost 4 bases and the J gene lost 0 bases, with 10 bases spanning the gap. The germline V gene encodes CDR1 MNHNS and CDR2 SASEGT. The CDR3 region is CASSGTIPSYEQYF. The CDR3 nucleotides read TGTGCCAGCAGTGGAACTATCCCCTCCTACGAGCAGTACTTC.

With regard to this clonotype: Likely a read error: the CDR3 ends without its conserved phenylalanine or tryptophan. J is TRBJ2-5 and V is TRBV5-1; D could derive from TRBD1 or TRBD2 (6 bases each). The CDR3 runs 15 residues. CDR1 and CDR2 from the germline V gene are SGHRS and YFSETQ. CDR3 bases: TGCGCTAGCGCCTCCGACGGCCTAGGGGGGGAGACCCAGTACCTC. Translating gives CASASDGLGGETQYL.

The V call is TRBV19, the J call TRBJ2-1; 12 nucleotides align to TRBD2. This CDR3 is 13 amino acids long. The germline V gene encodes CDR1 LNHDA and CDR2 SQIVND (reference sequence). V gave up 7 bases and J gave up 15 bases; unmatched junction bases: 10. The CDR3 loop reads CASTSGLAGWLFF. In DNA, the CDR3 is TGTGCCAGTACTTCTGGACTAGCGGGATGGCTGTTCTTC.

The V gene is TRBV7-3, the J gene TRBJ2-1; D uncertain. Trimming took 1 base from V and 6 from J, leaving 10 bases between them. The CDR3 contains 14 residues. The germline V gene has CDR1 SGHTA and CDR2 FQGTGA. The CDR3 nucleotides read TGTGCCAGCAGCTTAATTTCCTTGGGCAATGAGCAGTTCTTC. It translates to CASSLISLGNEQFF.

By share, this clonotype counts as medium-sized. The V call is TRBV29-1, the J call TRBJ1-4, with 10 bases lining up with TRBD1. The CDR3 is 14 residues long. Per the germline V gene, CDR1 is SQVTM and CDR2 is ANQGSEA. V lost 6 bases and J lost 5; bases outside the gene matches: 6. The CDR3 spells CSVVPGQGNEKLFF. The CDR3, as DNA: TGCAGCGTCGTTCCGGGACAGGGGAATGAAAAACTGTTTTTT.

This clonotype was counted many times. A much larger clone differs by one base, so this may be a read error. This CDR3 is CSASGGPRNTQCF. CDR3 bases: TGCAGTGCTAGTGGAGGACCGAGAAACACTCAGTGCTTC. The chain uses TRBV20-1 and TRBJ2-4; D is perhaps TRBD2 (5 bases). In germline, CDR1 is DFQATT, CDR2 SNEGSKA (reference sequence). The CDR3 has 13 residues.

This chain joins TRBV7-2 and TRBJ2-2; a possible D gene is TRBD2 (5 bases). The germline V gene has CDR1 SGHTA and CDR2 FQGNSA. This CDR3 contains 15 residues. The V end was cut by 4 bases, the J end by 4 bases, with 13 bases between. The CDR3 loop is CTSSSFHGGTGELFF. The DNA of the CDR3 is TGTACCAGCAGCTCCTTCCATGGAGGCACCGGGGAGCTGTTTTTT.

By its share, this clonotype is medium-sized. The chain combines TRBV7-2 with TRBJ1-3; D perhaps matches TRBD1 (5 bases). CDR1 and CDR2 from the germline V gene are SGHTA and FQGNSA. This CDR3 is built from 15 residues. V was clipped by 3 bases and J by 6 bases, with 15 bases between them. The chain's CDR3 is CASSFTGQGKNTIYF. Written as DNA, the CDR3 is TGTGCCAGCAGCTTTACTGGGCAGGGCAAAAACACCATATATTTT. The full variable domain, its missing parts supplied by reference TRBV7-2 and TRBJ1-3, is GAGVSQSPSNKVTEKGKDVELRCDPISGHTALYWYRQSLGQGLEFLIYFQGNSAPDKSGLPSDRFSAERTGGSVSTLTIQRTQQEDSAVYLCASSFTGQGKNTIYFGEGSWLTVV.

This clonotype was found once. The chain couples TRBV19 to TRBJ1-5; possibly TRBD1 for D (5 bases). The germline gives CDR1 LNHDA, CDR2 SQIVND (reference sequence). V was shortened by 3 bases and J by 5 bases, with 14 bases between the two germline ends. The CDR3 totals 15 residues. This CDR3 reads CASSIWQGKDQPQHF. The CDR3, as DNA: TGTGCCAGTAGTATCTGGCAGGGCAAGGATCAGCCCCAGCATTTT.

Remarks on this clonotype: A much larger clone differs from this one at a single base, so this may be a read error. V is TRBV6-2 or TRBV6-3 and J is TRBJ1-1; no reliable D call. From germline, CDR1 is MNHEY and CDR2 SVGEGT. The CDR3 runs 13 residues. The CDR3 region is CASSYTENTEASF. As DNA, the CDR3 is TGTGCCAGCAGTTACACCGAGAACACTGAAGCTTCCTTT.

This clonotype came up many times. The chain is built from TRBV19 and TRBJ2-1; D not certain. The CDR3 spans 13 residues. Trimming stripped 1 base from V and 8 bases from J, with 9 bases between. From germline, CDR1 is LNHDA and CDR2 SQIVND (reference sequence). CDR3 amino acids: CASSIVPGYEQFF. DNA of the CDR3: TGTGCCAGTAGTATAGTCCCCGGGTATGAGCAGTTCTTC.

In this sample, this clonotype is medium-sized. Relative to the germline gene, one junction end is altered; a read error may explain this. This sequence joins TRBV7-2 and TRBJ2-7; no reliable D call. CDR3 length: 11 amino acids. Germline CDR1 reads SGHTA; CDR2 reads FQGNSA. In nucleotides, the CDR3 is TGTGCCAGCGGCTTATCCTACGAGCAGTACTTC. Residues: CASGLSYEQYF.

This clonotype was detected ten times or more. This chain uses TRBV6-2 or TRBV6-3 with TRBJ2-7, with 10 bases fitting TRBD2. Per germline, CDR1 MNHEY and CDR2 SVGEGT. With 8 bases clipped from V and 1 base from J, the junction kept 8 bases outside the gene matches. The CDR3 runs 15 residues. The DNA of the CDR3 is TGTGCCAGCCGAACCCCTAGCGGGAGTTCCTACGAGCAGTACTTC. Translated, it gives CASRTPSGSSYEQYF.

V gene TRBV7-2 combines with J gene TRBJ2-3; 10 bases fit TRBD2. Germline CDR1 reads SGHTA; CDR2 reads FQGNSA. This CDR3 is 15 amino acids long. Trimming at V came to 5 bases and at J to 2 bases, leaving 4 bases not matched to a gene. The CDR3 spells CASSVGLADTDTQYF. For the CDR3, the DNA is TGTGCCAGCAGCGTAGGACTAGCGGACACAGATACGCAGTATTTT.

A word on this clonotype: A much larger clone sits a single nucleotide away, making a read error possible. The CDR3 end shows no conserved phenylalanine or tryptophan, and so a read error is likely. The DNA is omitted, as the CDR3 cannot be located on it reliably, and the CDR3 follows TCRdb's listing. The V and J genes are TRBV5-4 and TRBJ2-7; the D call in the table, TRBD2, was not verified against the DNA. The CDR3 length is 15 residues, termini included. The germline gives CDR1 SGHNT, CDR2 YYREEE (reference sequence). This CDR3 is CASSEGTTGSRWRYL.

The J gene is TRBJ2-6, the V gene TRBV4-1; 10 nucleotides align to TRBD1. This CDR3 has 18 residues. Trimming removed 0 bases from V and 2 bases from J; junction bases left unmatched: 4. From germline, CDR1 is MGHRA and CDR2 YSYEKL. CDR3 residues: CASSQEGTGVTGANVLTF. The CDR3 DNA reads TGCGCCAGCAGCCAAGAGGGGACAGGGGTTACTGGGGCCAACGTCCTGACTTTC.